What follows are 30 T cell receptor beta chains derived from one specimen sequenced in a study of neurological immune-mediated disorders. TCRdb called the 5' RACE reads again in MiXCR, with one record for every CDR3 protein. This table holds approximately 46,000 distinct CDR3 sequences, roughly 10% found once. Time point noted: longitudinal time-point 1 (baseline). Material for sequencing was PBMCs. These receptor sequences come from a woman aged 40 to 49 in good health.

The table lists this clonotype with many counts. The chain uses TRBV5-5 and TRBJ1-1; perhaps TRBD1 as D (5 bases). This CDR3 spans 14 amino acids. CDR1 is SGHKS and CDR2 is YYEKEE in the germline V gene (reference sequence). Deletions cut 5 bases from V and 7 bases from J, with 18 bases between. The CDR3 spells CASSGVGERSEAFF. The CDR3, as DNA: TGTGCCAGCAGTGGGGTAGGGGAACGGAGTGAAGCTTTCTTT.

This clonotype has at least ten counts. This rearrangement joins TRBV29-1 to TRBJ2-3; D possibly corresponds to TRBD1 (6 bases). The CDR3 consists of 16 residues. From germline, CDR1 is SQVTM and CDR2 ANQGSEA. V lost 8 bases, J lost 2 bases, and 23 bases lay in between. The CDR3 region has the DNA TGCAGCCCACTGGGCTGGACAGAGCAACACACAGATACGCAGTATTTT. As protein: CSPLGWTEQHTDTQYF.

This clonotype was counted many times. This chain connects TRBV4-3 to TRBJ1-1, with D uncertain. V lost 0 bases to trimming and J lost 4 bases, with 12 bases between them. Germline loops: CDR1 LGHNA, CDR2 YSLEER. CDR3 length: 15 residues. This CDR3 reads CASSQETGRVTEAFF. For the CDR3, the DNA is TGCGCCAGCAGCCAAGAAACCGGACGGGTCACTGAAGCTTTCTTT.

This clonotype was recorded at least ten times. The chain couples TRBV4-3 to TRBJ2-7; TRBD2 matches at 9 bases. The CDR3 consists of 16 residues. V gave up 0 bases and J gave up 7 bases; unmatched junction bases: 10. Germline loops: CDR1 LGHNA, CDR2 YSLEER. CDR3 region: CASSQDYPSGVGEQYF. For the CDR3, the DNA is TGCGCCAGCAGCCAAGATTATCCTAGCGGGGTAGGTGAGCAGTACTTC.

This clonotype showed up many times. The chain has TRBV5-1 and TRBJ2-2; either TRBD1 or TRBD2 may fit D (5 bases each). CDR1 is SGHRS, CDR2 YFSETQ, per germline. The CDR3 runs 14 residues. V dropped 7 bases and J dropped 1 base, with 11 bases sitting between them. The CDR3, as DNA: TGCGCCAGCGACGATGGGGGGAACACCGGGGAGCTGTTTTTT. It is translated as CASDDGGNTGELFF.

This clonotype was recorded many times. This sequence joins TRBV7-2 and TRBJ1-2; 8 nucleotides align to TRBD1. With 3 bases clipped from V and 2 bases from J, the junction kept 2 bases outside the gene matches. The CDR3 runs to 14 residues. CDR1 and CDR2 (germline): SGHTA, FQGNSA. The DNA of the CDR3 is TGTGCCAGCAGCTTGGGACAGGCGAACTATGGCTACACCTTC. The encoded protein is CASSLGQANYGYTF.

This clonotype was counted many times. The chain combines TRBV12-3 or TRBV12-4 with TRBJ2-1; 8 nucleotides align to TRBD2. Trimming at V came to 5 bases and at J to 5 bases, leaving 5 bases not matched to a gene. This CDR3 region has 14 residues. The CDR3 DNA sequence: TGTGCCAGCAGTGCGGGGGGCAGTGACAATGAGCAGTTCTTC. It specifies CASSAGGSDNEQFF.

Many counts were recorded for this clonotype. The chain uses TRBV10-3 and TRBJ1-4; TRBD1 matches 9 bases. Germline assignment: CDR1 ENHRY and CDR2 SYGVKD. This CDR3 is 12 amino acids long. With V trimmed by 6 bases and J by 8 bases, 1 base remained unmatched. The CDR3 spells CAISDRGEKLFF. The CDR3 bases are TGTGCCATCAGCGACAGGGGGGAAAAACTGTTTTTT.

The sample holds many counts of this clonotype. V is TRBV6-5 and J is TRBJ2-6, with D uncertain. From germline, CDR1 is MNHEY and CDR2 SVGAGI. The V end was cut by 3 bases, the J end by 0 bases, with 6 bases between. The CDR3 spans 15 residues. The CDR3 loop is CASSYMRSGANVLTF. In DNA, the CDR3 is TGTGCCAGCAGTTATATGCGCTCTGGGGCCAACGTCCTGACTTTC.

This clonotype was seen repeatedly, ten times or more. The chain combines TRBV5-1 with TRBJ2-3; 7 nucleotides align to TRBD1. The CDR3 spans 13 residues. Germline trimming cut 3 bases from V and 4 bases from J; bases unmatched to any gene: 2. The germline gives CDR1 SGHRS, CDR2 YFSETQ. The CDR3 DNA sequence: TGCGCCAGCAGCTCGGGACAGTCAGATACGCAGTATTTT. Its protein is CASSSGQSDTQYF.

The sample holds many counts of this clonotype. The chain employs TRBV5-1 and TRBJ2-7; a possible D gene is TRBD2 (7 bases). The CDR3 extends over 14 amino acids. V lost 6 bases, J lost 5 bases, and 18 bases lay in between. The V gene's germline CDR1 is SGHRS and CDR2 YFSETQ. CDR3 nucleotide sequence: TGCGCCAGCACCTCCGGGGGGCGCCTGGACGAGCAGTACTTC. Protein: CASTSGGRLDEQYF.

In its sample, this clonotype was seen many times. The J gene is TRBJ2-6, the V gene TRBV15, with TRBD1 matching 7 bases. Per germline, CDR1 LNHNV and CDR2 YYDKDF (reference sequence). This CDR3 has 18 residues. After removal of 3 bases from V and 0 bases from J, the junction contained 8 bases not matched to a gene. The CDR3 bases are TGTGCCACCAGCAGGGGACAGCCCCTGTACTCTGGGGCCAACGTCCTGACTTTC. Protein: CATSRGQPLYSGANVLTF.

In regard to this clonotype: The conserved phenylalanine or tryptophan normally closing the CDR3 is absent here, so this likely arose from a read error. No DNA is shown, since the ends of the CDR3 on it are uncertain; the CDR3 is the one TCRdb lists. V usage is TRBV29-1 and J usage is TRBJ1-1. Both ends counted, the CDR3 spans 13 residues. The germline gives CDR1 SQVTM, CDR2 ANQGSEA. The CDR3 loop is CSVEYAANTEAFL.

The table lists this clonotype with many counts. CDR3 region: CASSSYGQGYTEAFF. In DNA form, the CDR3 reads TGTGCCAGCAGCTCTTATGGACAGGGGTACACTGAAGCTTTCTTT. V and J are TRBV6-2 or TRBV6-3 and TRBJ1-1, with 9 bases aligning to TRBD1. Per germline, CDR1 MNHEY and CDR2 SVGEGT. Unmatched junction bases numbered 8, after V lost 6 bases and J lost 3 bases. There are 15 residues in the CDR3.

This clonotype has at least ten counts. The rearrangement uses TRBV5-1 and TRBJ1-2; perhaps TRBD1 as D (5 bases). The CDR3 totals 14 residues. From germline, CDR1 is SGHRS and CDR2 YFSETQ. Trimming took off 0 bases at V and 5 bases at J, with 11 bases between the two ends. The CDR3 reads CASSLDPGSYGYTF. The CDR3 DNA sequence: TGCGCCAGCAGCTTGGATCCAGGGAGTTATGGCTACACCTTC.

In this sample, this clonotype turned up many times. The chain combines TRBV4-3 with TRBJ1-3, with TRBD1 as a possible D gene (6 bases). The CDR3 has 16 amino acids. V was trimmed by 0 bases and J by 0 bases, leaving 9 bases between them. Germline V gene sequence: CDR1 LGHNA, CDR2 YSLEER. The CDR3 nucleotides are TGCGCCAGCAGCCAAGATAGGGGGAACTCTGGAAACACCATATATTTT. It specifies CASSQDRGNSGNTIYF.

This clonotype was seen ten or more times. The CDR3 here is CASSDMGMDTEAFF. CDR3 in DNA: TGCGCCAGCAGTGATATGGGTATGGACACTGAAGCTTTCTTT. The chain is built from TRBV10-2 and TRBJ1-1, with D unresolved. Trimming pared 3 bases from V and 3 bases from J, leaving 11 bases between. Germline CDR1 reads WSHSY; CDR2 reads SAAADI. The CDR3 spans 14 residues.

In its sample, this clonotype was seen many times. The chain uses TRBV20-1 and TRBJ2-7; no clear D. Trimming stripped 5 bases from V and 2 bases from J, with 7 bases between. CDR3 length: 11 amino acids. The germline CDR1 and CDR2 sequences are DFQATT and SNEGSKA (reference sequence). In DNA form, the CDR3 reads TGCAGTGCTTCGCGAACCTACGAGCAGTACTTC. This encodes CSASRTYEQYF.

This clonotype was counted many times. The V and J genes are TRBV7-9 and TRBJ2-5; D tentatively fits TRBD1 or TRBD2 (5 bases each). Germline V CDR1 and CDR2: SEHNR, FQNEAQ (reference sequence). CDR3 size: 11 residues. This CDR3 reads CAAGARETQYF. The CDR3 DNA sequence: TGTGCAGCCGGGGCTCGGGAGACCCAGTACTTC. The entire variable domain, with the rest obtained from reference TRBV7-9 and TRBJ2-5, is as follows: DTGVSQNPRHKITKRGQNVTFRCDPISEHNRLYWYRQTLGQGPEFLTYFQNEAQLEKSRLLSDRFSAERPKGSFSTLEIQRTEQGDSAMYLCAAGARETQYFGPGTRLLVL.

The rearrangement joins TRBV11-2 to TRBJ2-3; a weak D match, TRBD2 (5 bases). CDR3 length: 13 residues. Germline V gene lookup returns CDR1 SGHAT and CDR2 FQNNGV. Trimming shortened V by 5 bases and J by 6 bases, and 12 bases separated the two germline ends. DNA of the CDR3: TGTGCCAGCAGCCTAGGAGCGGCTGATACGCAGTATTTT. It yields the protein CASSLGAADTQYF. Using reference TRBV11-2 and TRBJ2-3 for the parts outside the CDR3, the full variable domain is EAGVAQSPRYKIIEKRQSVAFWCNPISGHATLYWYQQILGQGPKLLIQFQNNGVVDDSQLPKDRFSAERLKGVDSTLKIQPAKLEDSAVYLCASSLGAADTQYFGPGTRLTVL.

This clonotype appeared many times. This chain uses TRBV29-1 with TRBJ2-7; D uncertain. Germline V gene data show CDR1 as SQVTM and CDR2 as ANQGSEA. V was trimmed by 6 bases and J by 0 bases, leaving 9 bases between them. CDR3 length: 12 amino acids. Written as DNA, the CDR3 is TGCAGCGTCCGCGGACCCTCCTACGAGCAGTACTTC. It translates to CSVRGPSYEQYF.

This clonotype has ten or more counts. The CDR3 nucleotides read TGTGCCATCAGATCCGGGACGGTGAACACCGGGGAGCTGTTTTTT. Amino acid sequence: CAIRSGTVNTGELFF. This chain connects TRBV10-3 to TRBJ2-2; possibly TRBD1 or TRBD2 for D (5 bases each). This CDR3 comprises 15 residues. V lost 6 bases, J lost 1 base, and 12 bases lay in between. Germline values: CDR1 ENHRY, CDR2 SYGVKD.

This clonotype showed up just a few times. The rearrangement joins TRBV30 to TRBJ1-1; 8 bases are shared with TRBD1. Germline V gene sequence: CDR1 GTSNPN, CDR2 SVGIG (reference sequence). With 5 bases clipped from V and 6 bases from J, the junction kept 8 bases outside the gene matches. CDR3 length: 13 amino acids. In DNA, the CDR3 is TGTGCCTGGCTACAGGGGGATGTAGCTGAAGCTTTCTTT. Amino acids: CAWLQGDVAEAFF. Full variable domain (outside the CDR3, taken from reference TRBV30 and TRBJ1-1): SQTIHQWPATLVQPVGSPLSLECTVEGTSNPNLYWYRQAAGRGLQLLFYSVGIGQISSEVPQNLSASRPQDRQFILSSKKLLLSDSGFYLCAWLQGDVAEAFFGQGTRLTVV.

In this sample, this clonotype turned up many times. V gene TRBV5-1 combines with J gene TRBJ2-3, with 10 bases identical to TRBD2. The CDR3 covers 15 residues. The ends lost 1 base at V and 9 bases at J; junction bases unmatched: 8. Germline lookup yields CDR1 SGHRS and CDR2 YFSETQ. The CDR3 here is CASSLSSGGPATQYF. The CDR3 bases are TGCGCCAGCAGCTTGAGTAGCGGGGGGCCAGCCACGCAGTATTTT.

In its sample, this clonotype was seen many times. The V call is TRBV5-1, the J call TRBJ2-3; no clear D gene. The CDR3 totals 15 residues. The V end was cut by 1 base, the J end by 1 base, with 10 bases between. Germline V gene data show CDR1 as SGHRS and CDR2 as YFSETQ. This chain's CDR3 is CASSLSQPRTDTQYF. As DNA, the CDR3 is TGCGCCAGCAGCTTGAGCCAACCCCGCACAGATACGCAGTATTTT.

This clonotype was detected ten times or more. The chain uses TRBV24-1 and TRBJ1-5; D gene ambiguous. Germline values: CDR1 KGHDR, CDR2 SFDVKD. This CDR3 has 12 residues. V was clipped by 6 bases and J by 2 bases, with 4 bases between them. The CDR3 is CATSTGNQPQHF. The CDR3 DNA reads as TGTGCCACCAGTACAGGCAATCAGCCCCAGCATTTT.

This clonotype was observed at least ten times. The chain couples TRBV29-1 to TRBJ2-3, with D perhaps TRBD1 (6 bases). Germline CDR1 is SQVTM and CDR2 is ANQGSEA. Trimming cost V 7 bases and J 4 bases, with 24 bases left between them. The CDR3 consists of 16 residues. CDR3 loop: CSARQLTGPSPDTQYF. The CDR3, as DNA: TGCAGCGCCCGACAGTTGACAGGTCCATCCCCAGATACGCAGTATTTT.

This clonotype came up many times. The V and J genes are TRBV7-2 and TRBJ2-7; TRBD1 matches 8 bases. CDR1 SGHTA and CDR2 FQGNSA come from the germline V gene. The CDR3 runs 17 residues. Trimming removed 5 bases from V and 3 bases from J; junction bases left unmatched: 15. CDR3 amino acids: CASSPYSIGTGLYEQYF. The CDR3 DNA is TGTGCCAGCAGCCCCTACTCAATCGGGACAGGCCTCTACGAGCAGTACTTC.

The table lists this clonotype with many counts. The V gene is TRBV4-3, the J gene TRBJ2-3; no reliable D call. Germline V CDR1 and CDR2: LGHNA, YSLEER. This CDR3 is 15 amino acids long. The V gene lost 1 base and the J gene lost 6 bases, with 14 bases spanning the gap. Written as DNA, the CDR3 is TGCGCCAGCAGCCAAGGGGCCCGGACCACGGATACGCAGTATTTT. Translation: CASSQGARTTDTQYF.

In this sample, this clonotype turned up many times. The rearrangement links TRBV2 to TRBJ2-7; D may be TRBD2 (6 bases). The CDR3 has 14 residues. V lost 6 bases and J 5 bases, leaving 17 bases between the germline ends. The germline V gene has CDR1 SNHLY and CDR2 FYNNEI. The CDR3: CASRGLPGLNEQYF. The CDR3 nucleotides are TGTGCCAGCAGGGGGCTGCCGGGACTTAACGAGCAGTACTTC.